The present T cell receptor (beta chain) was sequenced within a study of cytomegalovirus exposure and HLA in healthy donors. The CDR3 is 17 amino acids. Broader study findings: Using the classifier, cytomegalovirus status was reportedly diagnosed with high specificity and sensitivity. One cluster of highly shared sequence variants probably arose as a sequencing artifact.

Primers: 60 Vbeta forward and 13 Jbeta reverse. Repertoires were generated with immunoSEQ multiplex PCR, while TCRdb's copy carries only in-frame clones and drops some. The sample records about 96,000 clones, 77% being singletons. On this clone itself: The antigen is undetermined.

Sequencing used PBMCs. The receptor comes from a man aged 45-60 years in good health and CMV-seropositive. This sequence joins TRBV12-2 and TRBJ1-1; the table's D call TRBD1 went unverified against the DNA. TRBV12-2 is an annotated pseudogene. The CDR3 DNA sequence: TGTGCAAGTGGCTTTGGGACAGGGGGCGATCCGAACACTGAAGCTTTCTTT. Its protein is CASGFGTGGDPNTEAFF.